Sequencing of this TCR beta chain was carried out in a study of T-cell reconstitution after alpha-beta-depleted transplantation in children. CDR1 is SGHVS, CDR2 FNYEAQ, per germline. The V gene end was trimmed by 4 bases and the J gene end by 7 bases; junction bases not matched to a gene: 13. The length of the CDR3 is 16 residues. The TCRbeta library was prepared with unique molecular identifiers. MiXCR, applied by TCRdb to the PCR reads, yields one record per CDR3 protein. The sample records about 210,000 distinct CDR3 sequences, about a sixth being singletons. This TCR came from a male patient aged 2 to 9 who had a stem cell transplant for acute lymphoblastic leukemia, so the T cells may come from the graft donor. The source material was PBMCs, mostly from graft donor cells, sampled 360 days after TCRalphabeta/CD19-depleted stem cell transplant. The rearrangement joins TRBV7-6 to TRBJ2-1; 7 bases are shared with TRBD2. This CDR3 is CASSSPLSGLVNEQFF. Here the CDR3 DNA reads TGTGCCAGCAGCTCGCCCCTCTCCGGACTAGTGAATGAGCAGTTCTTC.